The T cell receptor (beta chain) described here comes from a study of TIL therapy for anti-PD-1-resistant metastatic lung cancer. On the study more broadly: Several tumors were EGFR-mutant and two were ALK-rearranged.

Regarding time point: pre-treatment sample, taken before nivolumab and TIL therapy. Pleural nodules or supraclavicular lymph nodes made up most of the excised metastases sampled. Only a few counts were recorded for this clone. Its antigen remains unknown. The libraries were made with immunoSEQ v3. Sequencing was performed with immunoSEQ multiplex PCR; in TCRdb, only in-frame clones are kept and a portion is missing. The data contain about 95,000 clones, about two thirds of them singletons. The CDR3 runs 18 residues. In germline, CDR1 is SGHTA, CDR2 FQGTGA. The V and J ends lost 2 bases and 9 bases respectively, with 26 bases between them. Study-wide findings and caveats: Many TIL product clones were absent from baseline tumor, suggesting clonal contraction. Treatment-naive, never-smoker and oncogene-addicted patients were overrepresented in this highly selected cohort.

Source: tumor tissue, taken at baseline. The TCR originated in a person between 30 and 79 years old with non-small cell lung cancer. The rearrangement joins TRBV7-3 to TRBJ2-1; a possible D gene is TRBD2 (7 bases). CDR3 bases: TGTGCCAGCAGCTTATTAGGGCTGGGGGGGGCCCAGACCAGTGAGCAGTTCTTC. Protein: CASSLLGLGGAQTSEQFF.